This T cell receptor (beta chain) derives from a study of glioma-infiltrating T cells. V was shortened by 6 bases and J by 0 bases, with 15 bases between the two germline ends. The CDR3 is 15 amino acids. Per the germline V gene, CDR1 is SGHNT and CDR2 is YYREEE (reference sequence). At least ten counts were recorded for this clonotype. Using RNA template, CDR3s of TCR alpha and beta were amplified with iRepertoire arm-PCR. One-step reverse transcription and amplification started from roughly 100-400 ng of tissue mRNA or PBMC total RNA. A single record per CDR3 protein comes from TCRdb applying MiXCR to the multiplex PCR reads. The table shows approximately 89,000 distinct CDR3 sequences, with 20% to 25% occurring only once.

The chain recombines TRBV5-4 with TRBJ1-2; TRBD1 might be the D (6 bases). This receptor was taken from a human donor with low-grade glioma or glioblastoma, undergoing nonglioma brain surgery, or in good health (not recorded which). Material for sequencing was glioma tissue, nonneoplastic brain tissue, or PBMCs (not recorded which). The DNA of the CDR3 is TGTGCCAGCAAGGCGGGGGACACCTCTAACTATGGCTACACCTTC. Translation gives CASKAGDTSNYGYTF. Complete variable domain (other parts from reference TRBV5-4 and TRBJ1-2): ETGVTQSPTHLIKTRGQQVTLRCSSQSGHNTVSWYQQALGQGPQFIFQYYREEENGRGNFPPRFSGLQFPNYSSELNVNALELDDSALYLCASKAGDTSNYGYTFGSGTRLTVV.